These 14 T cell receptor beta chains originate from one sample sequenced in a study of monozygotic twins with inflammatory bowel disease. For each CDR3 protein, TCRdb gives one entry from its re-call of the 5' RACE reads, without DNA. This repertoire includes about 450,000 distinct CDR3 sequences. The sequencing sample was made of blood. Receptor source: a human donor with ulcerative colitis or Crohn's disease, or a healthy co-twin of an affected twin (not recorded which).

The chain employs TRBV5-1 and TRBJ2-1; TCRdb returns TRBD1, unconfirmable since there is no DNA. This CDR3 has 14 amino acids. The germline V gene has CDR1 SGHRS and CDR2 YFSETQ. CDR3 in amino acids: CASSRGEGVNEQFF. Looking up the rest from reference TRBV5-1 and TRBJ2-1 gives the full variable domain: KAGVTQTPRYLIKTRGQQVTLSCSPISGHRSVSWYQQTPGQGLQFLFEYFSETQRNKGNFPGRFSGRQFSNSRSEMNVSTLELGDSALYLCASSRGEGVNEQFFGPGTRLTVL.

The CDR3 here is CASSLALYEQFF. The V gene is TRBV7-2, the J gene TRBJ2-1. The CDR3 has 12 amino acids. Germline assignment: CDR1 SGHTA and CDR2 FQGNSA.

The chain carries TRBV7-2 and TRBJ1-6; the TCRdb D gene call, TRBD1, has no DNA to confirm it. Germline V gene sequence: CDR1 SGHTA, CDR2 FQGNSA. This CDR3 region has 14 residues. The CDR3 loop reads CASSFGQANSPLHF. Drawing the rest from reference TRBV7-2 and TRBJ1-6, the complete variable domain is GAGVSQSPSNKVTEKGKDVELRCDPISGHTALYWYRQSLGQGLEFLIYFQGNSAPDKSGLPSDRFSAERTGGSVSTLTIQRTQQEDSAVYLCASSFGQANSPLHFGNGTRLTVT.

The V gene is TRBV6-5, the J gene TRBJ2-7; checking the TCRdb D call of TRBD1 is not possible without DNA. The length of the CDR3 is 15 residues. CDR1 is MNHEY and CDR2 is SVGAGI in the germline V gene. The CDR3 region is CASSYSRTGGYEQYF.

This chain joins TRBV29-1 and TRBJ2-7; TCRdb reports TRBD1, a call that lacks DNA to check it against. The germline V gene has CDR1 SQVTM and CDR2 ANQGSEA. The CDR3 consists of 14 residues. The CDR3 sequence is CSVRQSPGSYEQYF.

V is TRBV18 and J is TRBJ2-3. CDR3 size: 15 residues. Germline V gives CDR1 KGHSH, CDR2 LQKENI. The CDR3 reads CASSTDQTSTDTQYF.

The rearrangement uses TRBV5-6 and TRBJ1-6; TCRdb returns TRBD1, unconfirmable since there is no DNA. This CDR3 spans 18 amino acids. Germline values: CDR1 SGHDT, CDR2 YYEEEE. CDR3: CASSLRGILSSYNSPLHF.

The V and J genes are TRBV12-3 or TRBV12-4 and TRBJ1-2. The CDR3 covers 14 residues. The CDR3 region is CASSSTGLNYGYTF.

The chain recombines TRBV7-6 with TRBJ2-3; TCRdb proposes TRBD1, but this gene call is untestable without DNA. The germline V gene encodes CDR1 SGHVS and CDR2 FNYEAQ. There are 16 residues in the CDR3. The CDR3 is CASSSGGGSSTDTQYF.

J is TRBJ2-3 and V is TRBV19; as DNA is missing, the TRBD1 call by TCRdb cannot be tested. This CDR3 is built from 14 residues. The germline V gene encodes CDR1 LNHDA and CDR2 SQIVND (reference sequence). CDR3 sequence: CASRSQGVGDTQYF.

The rearrangement joins TRBV6-5 to TRBJ1-2. Germline V lookup: CDR1 MNHEY, CDR2 SVGAGI. The CDR3 consists of 16 residues. The CDR3 region is CASSYSVELANYGYTF.

The chain is built from TRBV20-1 and TRBJ2-7; checking the TCRdb D call of TRBD1 is not possible without DNA. This CDR3 spans 13 amino acids. CDR1 is DFQATT, CDR2 SNEGSKA, per germline (reference sequence). The CDR3 loop reads CSARSRGPYEQYF.

This sequence joins TRBV28 and TRBJ2-2; TCRdb lists TRBD2, though no DNA is available to test this call. The CDR3 is made up of 16 amino acids. Germline CDR1 and CDR2: MDHEN and SYDVKM. The CDR3 region is CASSRLAGGPAGELFF.

The J gene is TRBJ2-1, the V gene TRBV5-1; TCRdb gives TRBD1 as the D gene, but with no DNA this cannot be confirmed. Germline CDR1 is SGHRS and CDR2 is YFSETQ. This CDR3 contains 15 residues. CDR3 protein: CASSLVLAGPNEQFF. The variable domain in full, with the rest retrieved from reference TRBV5-1 and TRBJ2-1, is KAGVTQTPRYLIKTRGQQVTLSCSPISGHRSVSWYQQTPGQGLQFLFEYFSETQRNKGNFPGRFSGRQFSNSRSEMNVSTLELGDSALYLCASSLVLAGPNEQFFGPGTRLTVL.